This record concerns one T cell receptor beta chain sequence. Its antigen is as yet unknown. This PCR relied on a set of 60 Vbeta primers and 13 Jbeta primers. The table came from immunoSEQ multiplex PCR; TCRdb's copy has only in-frame clones and leaves some out. Here the sample spans about 35,000 clones, about 80% being singletons. The data originate from a study of cytomegalovirus exposure and HLA in healthy donors. Findings of the study overall: From TCR beta sequences, most subjects' HLA-A and HLA-B alleles were reportedly predicted accurately. In a later analysis, a missense DCLRE1C variant was linked to TCR beta V- and J-gene trimming. Later findings reportedly placed an Asian-associated ancestry cluster below the roughly 690-donor mean for N-insertions. Analysis was performed later, and it showed HLA-associated TCR beta chains to be more clonally expanded than equally common others.

The CDR3 extends over 14 amino acids. Germline V gives CDR1 MGHRA, CDR2 YSYEKL. The V and J ends lost 1 base and 4 bases respectively, with 10 bases between them. The sample taken for sequencing was PBMCs. This chain connects TRBV4-1 to TRBJ2-5; a possible D gene is TRBD2 (5 bases). This TCR was sampled from a male donor in good health and CMV-seronegative. CDR3 sequence: CASSQVGGGETQYF. The DNA of the CDR3 is TGCGCCAGCAGCCAAGTAGGAGGAGGAGAGACCCAGTACTTC.